A selection of T cell receptor beta chains follows, all from one sample in a study of shared clonotypes between healthy human individuals. Only in-frame clones appear in the TCRdb table, and some are missing; sequencing was by immunoSEQ multiplex PCR. This table has about 610,000 clones, 95% to 98% appearing once. The specimen sequenced was naive CD4+ T cells sorted from blood. Source of these receptors: a woman aged 25-40 years in good health. Both conserved end residues are trimmed from each CDR3. Rows give clone size only sometimes, using once, few, many, or a class for an expanded clone.

>TRBV6-1|NA
ASSEGTGGWGYT
>TRBV14|NA
ASSQDVFADTQY
>TRBV7-2|NA
ASSLGSRPREQY
>TRBV6-5|NA
ASSPTGRSEKLF
>TRBV11-2|NA
ASGRGYYGYT
>TRBV28|NA
ASRETGGSLKQY
>TRBV18|NA
ASSLQGSSSGNTIY
>TRBV7-3|NA
ASSTTVNTEAF
>TRBV10-3|once
AISSTLGGGTDTQY
>TRBV5-1|NA
ASSTGTGGGEQY
>TRBV7-9|NA
ASSLDTGDLAEKLF
>TRBV27|NA
ASSFQQGRTEAF
>TRBV7-3|NA
ASSSYEGYEQY
>TRBV18|NA
ASSPRSPDEKLF
>TRBV7-6|once
ASSLTSRGLVSRSYNEQF
>TRBV4-1|NA
ASSQTSGPYEQY
>TRBV6-5|NA
ASSAITGGNSPLH
>TRBV7-6|NA
ASTPGQGVNEQF
>TRBV19|NA
ASSTGGGTGELF
>TRBV6-6|NA
ASSPTTGAYQPQH
>TRBV6-1|NA
ASIFRGIQYGYT
>TRBV28|NA
ASSPLGGEYEQY